This is a list of T cell receptor beta chains from one sample in a study of blood T cell repertoires in COVID-19. Data came from immunoSEQ multiplex PCR; TCRdb stores just in-frame clones and leaves some out. The data show about 430,000 clones, with approximately 91% seen just once and 1.2% to 1.5% held by the top ten. The sequencing sample was made of PBMCs or T cells enriched from blood (not recorded which). The receptors stem from a woman aged 18-29 years who had been exposed to COVID-19. Each CDR3 is given with its conserved first and last residue. Fields, in order: D gene, clone size, V gene, J gene, CDR3 DNA, CDR3 protein. A D gene is named only where the DNA matches it firmly. Where a row states a size, it is once, few, many or the class of an expanded clone; other rows omit it.

NA	NA	TRBV29-1	TRBJ2-7	TGCAGCGTTGGGGCGTCCTACGAGCAGTACTTC	CSVGASYEQYF
NA	NA	TRBV5-6	TRBJ1-5	TGTGCCAGCAGCTTGGGAGTTGCGGGCAATCAGCCCCAGCATTTT	CASSLGVAGNQPQHF
NA	few	TRBV4-3	TRBJ2-1	TGCGCCAGCAGCCAAGATAGAGTAGGGGCGACGGTCAATGAGCAGTTCTTC	CASSQDRVGATVNEQFF
NA	NA	TRBV10-2	TRBJ1-2	TGCGCCAGCAGTCAACAGGATAACTATGGCTACACCTTC	CASSQQDNYGYTF
NA	NA	TRBV6-5	TRBJ1-1	TGTGCCAGCAGGCCGCGGGAAACGAACACTGAAGCTTTCTTT	CASRPRETNTEAFF
NA	NA	TRBV5-1	TRBJ2-3	TGCGCCAGCAGCTTGATCCGGTCAGATACGCAGTATTTT	CASSLIRSDTQYF
NA	NA	TRBV13	TRBJ2-7	TGTGCCAGCAGCTTAGAAGGAAGCGCTATGGACGAGCAGTACTTC	CASSLEGSAMDEQYF
NA	few	TRBV12-5	TRBJ1-1	TGTGCTAGTGCCAACCTAGGAGCTGAAGCTTTCTTT	CASANLGAEAFF
TRBD1	NA	TRBV18	TRBJ1-1	TGTGCCAGCTCACCGCGGGACAGGGTATCTTTCTTT	CASSPRDRVSFF
TRBD1	NA	TRBV7-8	TRBJ1-5	TGTGCCAGCATGAGGGGGCCGGATCAGCCCCAGCATTTT	CASMRGPDQPQHF
TRBD1	NA	TRBV7-3	TRBJ2-7	TGTGCCAGCAGCTCGGGACAGGGGAGCTCCTACGAGCAGTACTTC	CASSSGQGSSYEQYF
TRBD2	NA	TRBV7-6	TRBJ2-7	TGTGCCAGCAGCTTAGTGTTAGCGGGAGGGCGTTTCTACGAGCAGTACTTC	CASSLVLAGGRFYEQYF
TRBD1	NA	TRBV5-4	TRBJ2-5	TGTGCCAGCAGCGGGACAGGGGGCGCAGAGACCCAGTACTTC	CASSGTGGAETQYF
NA	NA	TRBV28	TRBJ2-1	TGTGCCAGCAGTTTTTCCCTCAGGGAGCAGTTCTTC	CASSFSLREQFF
TRBD1	NA	TRBV4-3	TRBJ2-2	TGCGCCAGCAGCCTTTGGACAGGAGTTGCCGGGGAGCTGTTTTTT	CASSLWTGVAGELFF
TRBD1	NA	TRBV3-1/TRBV3-2	TRBJ2-2	TGTGCCAGCAGCCAAGCTGGGACAGGGGCCGGGGAGCTGTTTTTT	CASSQAGTGAGELFF
TRBD1	NA	TRBV27	TRBJ1-1	TGTGCCAGCAGTTTGGGACAGAGGAACACTGAAGCTTTCTTT	CASSLGQRNTEAFF
NA	few	TRBV4-1	TRBJ2-7	TGCGCCAGCAGCCCCGAGCTACAGGGGCGGGAGGCCGGTTTCACCTACGAGCAGTACTTC	CASSPELQGREAGFTYEQYF
NA	NA	TRBV7-2	TRBJ2-3	TGTGCCAGCAGCTTAGCGTTAGGGGTGGATACGCAGTATTTT	CASSLALGVDTQYF
TRBD1	NA	TRBV19	TRBJ2-2	TGTGCCAGTACGTCGAGGGGGCAGACCGGGGAGCTGTTTTTT	CASTSRGQTGELFF
TRBD2	NA	TRBV7-2	TRBJ2-7	TGTGCCAGCAGCTTGGCGGGGGAAAGAGACTACGAGCAGTACTTC	CASSLAGERDYEQYF
TRBD2	NA	TRBV5-4	TRBJ2-7	TGTGCCAGCAGCTCGAAGACTAGCGGGAGCGACGAGCAGTACTTC	CASSSKTSGSDEQYF
TRBD1	NA	TRBV30	TRBJ1-5	TGTGCCTGGAGTCCACAGGGGGGTAGTCAGCCCCAGCATTTT	CAWSPQGGSQPQHF
NA	once	TRBV5-1	TRBJ1-5	TGCGCCAGCAGCGTTGACGGACAACGCAATCAGCCCCAGCATTTT	CASSVDGQRNQPQHF
NA	NA	TRBV29-1	TRBJ2-7	TGCAGCGTTGGTACTTTGGACAGCTACGAGCAGTACTTC	CSVGTLDSYEQYF
NA	few	TRBV6-1	TRBJ1-5	TGTGCCAGCAGTGAAGCTCAGGAGCCCCAGCATTTT	CASSEAQEPQHF
NA	NA	TRBV14	TRBJ2-7	TGTGCCAGCAGCCAGGGACATTTTGGGACCTACGAGCAGTACTTC	CASSQGHFGTYEQYF
NA	NA	TRBV6-6	TRBJ2-2	TGTGCCAGCAGTTACACAGGACTAACAGGCGCCGGGGAGCTGTTTTTT	CASSYTGLTGAGELFF
TRBD2	NA	TRBV12-3/TRBV12-4	TRBJ2-1	TGTGCCAGTAGACTAGCGGGAGGTGGGGAGCAGTTCTTC	CASRLAGGGEQFF
TRBD1	NA	TRBV5-4	TRBJ2-7	TGTGCCAGCAGCTTGGATGGGACAGGGGCCTACGAGCAGTACTTC	CASSLDGTGAYEQYF
TRBD1	NA	TRBV6-5	TRBJ1-2	TGTGCCAGTAAGGGACAGGAGAACTATGGCTACACCTTC	CASKGQENYGYTF
NA	NA	TRBV7-2	TRBJ2-1	TGTGCCAGCAGCCTAGAACTAGGAATGCAGTTCTTC	CASSLELGMQFF
TRBD2	NA	TRBV5-1	TRBJ2-7	TGCGCCAGCAGCTCTCAACCGGGACTAGCCACCGACCCGTCCTACGAGCAGTACTTC	CASSSQPGLATDPSYEQYF
NA	NA	TRBV7-3	TRBJ2-1	TGTGCCAGCAGCTCTCACAATGAGCAGTTCTTC	CASSSHNEQFF
TRBD1	NA	TRBV11-2	TRBJ2-5	TGTGCCAGCAGCTTAGGGGGGACAGGGGACATACAAGAGACCCAGTACTTC	CASSLGGTGDIQETQYF
NA	NA	TRBV18	TRBJ1-5	TGTGCCAGCTCAAACCGACAGGTCCAAAATCAGCCCCAGCATTTT	CASSNRQVQNQPQHF
TRBD1	NA	TRBV27	TRBJ1-6	TGTGCCAGCAGAATACAGGGGAGGAATTCACCCCTCCACTTT	CASRIQGRNSPLHF
TRBD1	NA	TRBV29-1	TRBJ2-1	TGCAGCGTCCCACGGACAGGGGGAGTCAATGAGCAGTTCTTC	CSVPRTGGVNEQFF
NA	once	TRBV29-1	TRBJ1-1	TGCAGCGCACATCCGACAGGAGTCAACACTGAAGCTTTCTTT	CSAHPTGVNTEAFF
NA	NA	TRBV11-2	TRBJ1-4	TGTGCCAGCAGCCCCCGGACAGTCCCTAATGAAAAACTGTTTTTT	CASSPRTVPNEKLFF